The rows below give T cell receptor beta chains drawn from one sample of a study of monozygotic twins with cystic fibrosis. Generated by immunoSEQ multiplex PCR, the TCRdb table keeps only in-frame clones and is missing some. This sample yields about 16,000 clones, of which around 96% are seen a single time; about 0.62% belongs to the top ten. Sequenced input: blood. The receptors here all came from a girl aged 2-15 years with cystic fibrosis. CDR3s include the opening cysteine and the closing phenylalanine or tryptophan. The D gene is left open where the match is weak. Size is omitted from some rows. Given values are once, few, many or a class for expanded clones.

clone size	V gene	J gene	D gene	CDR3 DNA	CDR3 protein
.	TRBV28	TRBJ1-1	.	TGTGCCAGCAGTCTCCGAGGACACTTGAACACTGAAGCTTTCTTT	CASSLRGHLNTEAFF
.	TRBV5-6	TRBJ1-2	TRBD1	TGTGCCAGCAGCTGGGACAGGAGCTATGGCTACACCTTC	CASSWDRSYGYTF
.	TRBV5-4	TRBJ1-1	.	TGTGCCAGCAGCCCGGGAGGGGGTGGGACTGAAGCTTTCTTT	CASSPGGGGTEAFF
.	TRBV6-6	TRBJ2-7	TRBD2	TGTGCCAGCAGTTACCCAGGGACTAGCGGGGTCTACGAGCAGTACTTC	CASSYPGTSGVYEQYF
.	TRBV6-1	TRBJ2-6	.	TGTGCCACCCGAGAGGGGACTGGGGCCAACGTCCTGACTTTC	CATREGTGANVLTF
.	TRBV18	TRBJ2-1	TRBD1	TGTGCCAGCTCACCAGGGACAGGGGGAAATGAGCAGTTCTTC	CASSPGTGGNEQFF
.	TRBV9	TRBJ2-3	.	TGTGCCAGCAGCGTAGGCCCGGGGGGCCTGGACACAGATACGCAGTATTTT	CASSVGPGGLDTDTQYF
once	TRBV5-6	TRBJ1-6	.	TGTGCCAGCAGCTTAAATTCACCCCTCCACTTT	CASSLNSPLHF
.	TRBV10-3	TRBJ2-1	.	TGTGCCATCAGTGTCGGGACATCCTACAATGAGCAGTTCTTC	CAISVGTSYNEQFF
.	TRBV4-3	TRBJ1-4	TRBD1	TGCGCCAGCAGCCAAGAAGCAGGACAGGCGAATGAAAAACTGTTTTTT	CASSQEAGQANEKLFF
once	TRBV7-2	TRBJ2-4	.	TGTGCCAGCAGCTTAGGGCAGGGCGTCAAAAACATTCAGTACTTC	CASSLGQGVKNIQYF
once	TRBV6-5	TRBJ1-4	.	TGTGCCAGCAGTTACTCGTGGGACCATGAAAAACTGTTTTTT	CASSYSWDHEKLFF
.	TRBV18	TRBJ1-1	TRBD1	TGTGCCAGCTCACCAACGGGACAGGATTACGAAGCTTTCTTT	CASSPTGQDYEAFF
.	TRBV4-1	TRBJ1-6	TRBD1	TGCGCCAGCAGCCAGCCGGGACAGGGGATTTCACCCCTCCACTTT	CASSQPGQGISPLHF
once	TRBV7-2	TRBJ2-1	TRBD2	TGTGCCAGCAGCTCTCTCGCGGGGGGGCCAAATGAGCAGTTCTTC	CASSSLAGGPNEQFF
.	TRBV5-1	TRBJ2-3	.	TGCGCCAGCAGCTTGGACCCCTCCAGCGGCAGCACAGATACGCAGTATTTT	CASSLDPSSGSTDTQYF
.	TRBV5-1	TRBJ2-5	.	TGCGCCAGCAGCCTAGGTGCAGGGCCCCAAGAGACCCAGTACTTC	CASSLGAGPQETQYF